At least ten counts were recorded for the clone carrying this TCR beta chain. The data stem from a study of breast tumors, draining lymph nodes, adjacent tissues. One entry per CDR3 protein results from TCRdb running MiXCR on the multiplex PCR reads. The sample has about 170,000 distinct CDR3 sequences, more than 25% seen once; the top ten hold roughly 3.8%. Axillary draining lymph nodes of breast cancer patients supplied the node samples. The V segment lost 5 bases and the J segment 3 bases; nucleotides outside the gene matches: 9. The germline gives CDR1 MNHNY, CDR2 SVGAGI (reference sequence). The CDR3 contains 15 residues.

The sequenced sample consisted of axillary lymph node tissue. V and J are TRBV6-6 and TRBJ1-2, with 7 bases identical to TRBD1. The clonotype comes from a female donor with breast cancer. Some clones in this sample may be carry-over from other donors' samples. The CDR3 nucleotides are TGTGCCAGCAGTCACCGGGCAGGGGGGGACTATGGCTACACCTTC. Translation: CASSHRAGGDYGYTF.